The present T cell receptor beta chain was sequenced within a study of blood T cell repertoires in COVID-19. The trim removed 2 bases at V and 1 base at J, leaving 5 bases unmatched. Germline values: CDR1 MNHEY, CDR2 SVGAGI. This CDR3 has 16 amino acids. Some clones are missing from TCRdb's copy, which holds only in-frame ones; the method was immunoSEQ multiplex PCR. The sample has 200,000 to 250,000 clones; roughly 87% are singletons. This clone occurred a few times. The V and J genes are TRBV6-5 and TRBJ1-1, with 9 nucleotides matching TRBD1. The sequence came from a man aged 40-49 years with active or convalescent COVID-19. The sample taken for sequencing was peripheral blood. As DNA, the CDR3 is TGTGCCAGCAGTTACACATGGGGACAGGGGAACACTGAAGCTTTCTTT. Translation: CASSYTWGQGNTEAFF.